The 3 T cell receptor beta chains below all came from one sample that was sequenced in a study of HIV-infected patients and healthy controls. Approximately 500 ng RNA was reverse transcribed with alpha and beta constant-region primers. Alpha and beta chain libraries were made separately by chain-specific third strand synthesis with multiplexing indices. TCRdb passed the 5' RACE reads through MiXCR, listing each CDR3 protein once. The sample has roughly 7,800 distinct CDR3 sequences, 7.5% to 9.5% seen once; the top ten hold 20% to 25%. Antiretroviral therapy had run roughly three months, about 14 weeks, before follow-up blood collection. The repertoire came from unfractionated whole blood and reflected all unsorted peripheral T cells. The sample in question was blood, obtained during antiretroviral therapy. All receptors come from an adult with HIV infection.

This clonotype is medium-sized (0.01 to 0.1%) within its sample. The rearrangement joins TRBV4-1 to TRBJ2-1; 10 bases align to TRBD2. The CDR3 length is 16 residues. Trimming at V came to 0 bases and at J to 8 bases, leaving 7 bases not matched to a gene. From germline, CDR1 is MGHRA and CDR2 YSYEKL. The CDR3 loop is CASSQEGSGGADEQFF. CDR3 nucleotides: TGCGCCAGCAGCCAAGAAGGAAGCGGGGGGGCCGATGAGCAGTTCTTC.

This clonotype was detected ten times or more. The chain recombines TRBV29-1 with TRBJ2-5; maybe TRBD2 (6 bases). The ends were cut back, 5 bases at V and 2 bases at J, with 18 bases in the middle. The CDR3 length is 15 residues. In germline, CDR1 is SQVTM, CDR2 ANQGSEA. CDR3: CSVKNGMAGQETQYF. The CDR3 DNA follows: TGCAGCGTTAAAAACGGGATGGCGGGGCAAGAGACCCAGTACTTC.

This clonotype is termed medium-sized. The gene calls are TRBV29-1 and TRBJ1-2, with 8 bases fitting TRBD1. J lost 4 bases, V lost 7 bases, and 5 bases had no gene match. The germline V gene has CDR1 SQVTM and CDR2 ANQGSEA. The CDR3 spans 12 residues. In DNA form, the CDR3 reads TGCAGCGAAAGGACAGGGAGCTATGGCTACACCTTC. Residues: CSERTGSYGYTF.